Detailed here is one T cell receptor beta chain. A junction end diverges from the germline sequence, so it may reflect a read error. This sample was taken from a study of tumor-infiltrating lymphocytes in oesophageal squamous cell carcinoma. MiXCR, applied by TCRdb to the PCR reads, yields one record per CDR3 protein. The table has 15,000 to 20,000 distinct CDR3 sequences, around 40% seen once; the top ten hold roughly 37%. The origin of this receptor is a female donor with esophageal squamous cell carcinoma. The sample consisted of blood.

The CDR3 DNA reads TGCGCCAGCAGTGAACTGACAGGCGCAACTAATGAAAAACTGTTTTTT. It codes for CASSELTGATNEKLFF. V usage is TRBV6-1 and J usage is TRBJ1-4, with a possible D match to TRBD1 (6 bases). This CDR3 contains 16 residues. Germline-derived CDR1 and CDR2 are MNHNS and SASEGT.